This T cell receptor beta chain comes out of a study of blood T cell repertoires in COVID-19. Across the study: Donors in the United States, Italy and Spain gave samples during acute or convalescent COVID-19. Sources were T cells, B-cell-depleted T cells, or PBMCs; the material itself was cDNA or gDNA.

Assay used: immunoSEQ multiplex PCR; TCRdb lists only in-frame clones, some missing. The table lists 100,000 or so clones, roughly nine tenths of them singletons, with 17% in the top ten. The junction had 6 bases not matched to a gene; V was cut back by 4 bases and J by 0 bases. Germline V CDR1 and CDR2: SGHTA, FQGNSA. The CDR3 contains 16 residues. The sequenced sample consisted of peripheral blood. The TCR comes from a man in his forties or fifties with acute or convalescent COVID-19. The rearrangement joins TRBV7-2 to TRBJ1-3; TRBD1 matches at 7 bases. CDR3 loop: CASSSQGGLSGNTIYF. The CDR3 DNA is TGTGCCAGCAGCTCCCAAGGGGGCCTCTCTGGAAACACCATATATTTT.